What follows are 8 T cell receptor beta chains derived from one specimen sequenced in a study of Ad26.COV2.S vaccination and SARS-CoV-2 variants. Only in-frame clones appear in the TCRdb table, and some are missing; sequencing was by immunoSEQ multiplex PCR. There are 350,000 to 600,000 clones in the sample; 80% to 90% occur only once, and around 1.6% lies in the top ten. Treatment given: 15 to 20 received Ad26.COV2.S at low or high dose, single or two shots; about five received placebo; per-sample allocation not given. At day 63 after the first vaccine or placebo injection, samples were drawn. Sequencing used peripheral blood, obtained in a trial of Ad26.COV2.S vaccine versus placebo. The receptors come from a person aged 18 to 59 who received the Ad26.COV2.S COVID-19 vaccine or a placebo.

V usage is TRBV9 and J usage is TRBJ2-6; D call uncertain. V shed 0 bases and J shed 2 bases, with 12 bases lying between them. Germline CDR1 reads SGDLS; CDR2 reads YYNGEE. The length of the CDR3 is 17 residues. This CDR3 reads CASSVGVGPAGANVLTF. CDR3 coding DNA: TGTGCCAGCAGCGTAGGGGTTGGGCCAGCTGGGGCCAACGTCCTGACTTTC.

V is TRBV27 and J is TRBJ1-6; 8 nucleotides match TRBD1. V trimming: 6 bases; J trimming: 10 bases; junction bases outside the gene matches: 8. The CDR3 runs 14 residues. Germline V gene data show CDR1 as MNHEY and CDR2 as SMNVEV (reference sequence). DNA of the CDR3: TGTGCCAGCAGCCGGACAGGGTATTTATCACCCCTCCACTTT. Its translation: CASSRTGYLSPLHF.

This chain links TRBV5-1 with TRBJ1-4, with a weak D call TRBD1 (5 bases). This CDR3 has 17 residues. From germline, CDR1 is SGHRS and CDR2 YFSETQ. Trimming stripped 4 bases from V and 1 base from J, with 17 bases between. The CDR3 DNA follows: TGCGCCAGCAGCCGAAATGGGGACTTCAAAACTAATGAAAAACTGTTTTTT. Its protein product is CASSRNGDFKTNEKLFF.

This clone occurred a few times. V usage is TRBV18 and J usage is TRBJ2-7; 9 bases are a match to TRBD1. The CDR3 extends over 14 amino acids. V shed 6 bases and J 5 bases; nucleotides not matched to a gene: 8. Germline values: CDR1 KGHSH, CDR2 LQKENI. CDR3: CASSSYRGLDEQYF. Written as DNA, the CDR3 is TGTGCCAGCTCGTCATACAGGGGGCTAGACGAGCAGTACTTC.

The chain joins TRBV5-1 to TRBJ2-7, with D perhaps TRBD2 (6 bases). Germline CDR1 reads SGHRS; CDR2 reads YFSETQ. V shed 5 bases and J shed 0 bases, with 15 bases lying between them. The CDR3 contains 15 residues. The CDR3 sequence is CASRAGSLSSYEQYF. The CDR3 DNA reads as TGCGCCAGCAGAGCGGGCAGTCTAAGCTCCTACGAGCAGTACTTC.

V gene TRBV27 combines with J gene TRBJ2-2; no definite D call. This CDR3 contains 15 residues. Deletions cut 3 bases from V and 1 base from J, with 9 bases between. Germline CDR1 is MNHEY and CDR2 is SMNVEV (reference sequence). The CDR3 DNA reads TGTGCCAGCAGTTTTCGGCCCCAGAACACCGGGGAGCTGTTTTTT. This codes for CASSFRPQNTGELFF.

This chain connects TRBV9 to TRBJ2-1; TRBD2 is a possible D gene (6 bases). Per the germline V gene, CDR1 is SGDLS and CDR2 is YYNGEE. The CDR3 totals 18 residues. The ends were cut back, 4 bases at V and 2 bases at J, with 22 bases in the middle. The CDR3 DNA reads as TGTGCCAGCAGCTCCCACCACCTAGCGAGGGGAACCTACAATGAGCAGTTCTTC. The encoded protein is CASSSHHLARGTYNEQFF.

The CDR3 nucleotides read TGTGCCAGCAGCCAAAGGGGGACTGCCAGCGGCTACACCTTC. This codes for CASSQRGTASGYTF. The chain has TRBV3-1 (or the pseudogene TRBV3-2) and TRBJ1-2; perhaps TRBD1 as D (6 bases). Germline CDR1 LGHDT, CDR2 YNNKEL (reference sequence). V dropped 2 bases and J dropped 8 bases, with 15 bases sitting between them. The CDR3 extends over 14 amino acids.